This T cell receptor beta chain was captured in a study of a mutant IDH1 vaccine in newly diagnosed glioma (dated by TCRdb to the early 2020s). Looking at the study overall: Vaccination began 4-6 weeks after radiotherapy alone, or alongside temozolomide cycles in the chemotherapy-containing groups. Before enrollment, most patients had been given radiochemotherapy with temozolomide as standard therapy, while the rest had received either radiotherapy alone or temozolomide alone. For exploratory analyses, roughly 25 treated patients had longitudinal TCRB deep sequencing done wherever samples were available. Of the 32 patients who were treated, around 60% were male and roughly 40% were female, and the mean age was approximately 40 years. Visit V12 was the week-35 safety follow-up and visit V13 was the week-47 end of study. Peripheral blood was drawn at six visits: V03 (baseline), V05, V07, V10, V12 and V13. What the work shows at the level of the full study, not this receptor alone: Vaccine-induced immune responses across multiple MHC alleles were detected in approximately 94% of patients. Availability determined which PBMC samples were chosen for TCRB deep sequencing. Pseudoprogression seemed to be unrelated to changes in the top peripheral T cell clonotypes found by TCRB sequencing. It was noted by the authors that analyses of patient blood samples could not be reproduced owing to sample limitations.

The CDR3 spans 16 residues, from the cysteine through the phenylalanine. The retained sequence is limited to the CDR3, 48 bases, with the frame set at the first base. V ends up 1 base short and J 0 bases short, with an unmatched junction base count of 0. The germline V gene gives CDR1 as LGHNA and CDR2 as YNFKEQ. The method behind the library was the immunoSEQ multiplex PCR assay. The hsTCRB Kit was used according to the manufacturer's protocol to amplify rearranged TCR beta chain sequences. Sequencing of TCRB libraries was carried out on an Illumina MiSeq. The paper's data handling went like this. The kit vendor's proprietary platform handled demultiplexing, trimming and gene mapping. TCRdb holds this immuneACCESS table with in-frame rearrangements only. Some clones are missing; in checked studies, unresolved V genes explain under half, and the rest has no known cause. The V and J calls and clone size were taken over from that table, and D and trimming were inferred from the DNA. The table for this sample lists 30,000 to 40,000 clones; roughly four fifths of them were counted only once. Together, the top ten hold less than 8.5% of the sample.

The intended sense of this specimen's time point label: week 35, safety follow-up. Each vaccine dose was 300 ug of a 20-mer mutant IDH1 peptide in Montanide, given subcutaneously with topical imiquimod. Across visits V03 through V10, patients got a total of eight vaccinations, given in weeks 1, 3, 5, 7, 11, 15, 19 and 23. Newly diagnosed WHO grade 3 or 4 IDH1-mutant astrocytomas showing loss of nuclear ATRX were present in the donors. The samples were drawn from NOA16, a multicentre, single-arm, open-label phase I trial in Germany that tested a mutant IDH1 peptide vaccine in humans for the first time. Genomic DNA for TCRB sequencing was isolated from EDTA blood with the DNeasy Blood and Tissue Kit. Turning to this clone: Its antigen specificity is not known. The sample holds no much larger clone one base away, and base qualities are not on file.

The chain was built from TRBV4-2 and TRBJ2-6; the junction holds 7 bases that match TRBD2. The sequences come from PBMCs, collected from a glioma patient whose treatment included an IDH1 peptide vaccine. The sequence was collected from a woman between 18 and 29 years old with glioma. The nucleotides read TGTGCCAGCAGCCAAGGGGAGGGCTCTGGGGCCAACGTCCTGACTTTC. This yields the protein CASSQGEGSGANVLTF.